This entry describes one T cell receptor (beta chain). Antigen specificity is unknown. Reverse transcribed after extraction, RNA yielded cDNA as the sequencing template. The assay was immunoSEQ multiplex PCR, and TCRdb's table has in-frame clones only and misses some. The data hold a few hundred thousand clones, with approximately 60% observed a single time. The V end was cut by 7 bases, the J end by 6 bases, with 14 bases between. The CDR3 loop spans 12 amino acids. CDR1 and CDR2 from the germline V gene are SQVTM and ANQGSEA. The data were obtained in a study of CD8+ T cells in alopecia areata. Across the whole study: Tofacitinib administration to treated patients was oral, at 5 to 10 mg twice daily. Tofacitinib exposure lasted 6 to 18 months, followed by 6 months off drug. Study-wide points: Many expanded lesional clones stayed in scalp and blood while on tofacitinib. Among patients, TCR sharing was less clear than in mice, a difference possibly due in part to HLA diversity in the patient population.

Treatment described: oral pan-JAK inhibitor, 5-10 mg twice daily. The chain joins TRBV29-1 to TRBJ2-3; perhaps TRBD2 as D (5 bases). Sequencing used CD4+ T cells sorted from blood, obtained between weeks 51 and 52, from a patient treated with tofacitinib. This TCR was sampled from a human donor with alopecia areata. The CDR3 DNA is TGCAGCGCCCGTGCACGAGGGGATACGCAGTATTTT. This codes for CSARARGDTQYF.